These T cell receptor beta chains were read from a single sample in a study of beta chain features in type 1 diabetes. Using immunoSEQ multiplex PCR, the repertoire was profiled, and TCRdb retains in-frame clones only, with some absent. The table lists just over 600,000 clones, 15% to 17% of them singletons. The sample taken for sequencing was naive CD4+ T cells from blood. Receptors were obtained from a young man in good health. CDR3s include the opening cysteine and the closing phenylalanine or tryptophan. Fields, in order: J gene, V gene, D gene, clone size, CDR3 DNA, CDR3 protein. A D gene is named only where the DNA matches it firmly. Some rows mark clone size as missing; the rest say once, few, many or name a class of expanded clone.

J: TRBJ2-1; V: TRBV11-2; D: TRBD2; size: .; DNA: TGTGCCAGCAGCTTACGGGAGGGCCGCACCTACGAGCAGTTCTTC; CDR3: CASSLREGRTYEQFF
J: TRBJ2-2; V: TRBV15; D: .; size: .; DNA: TGTGCCACCAGCAGAGGCAGGCAGCCGAACACCGGGGAGCTGTTTTTT; CDR3: CATSRGRQPNTGELFF
J: TRBJ1-2; V: TRBV10-3; D: .; size: few; DNA: TGTGCCATCAGTGAGTCGCCCCTAGGCAGGGAAGCTAACTATGGCTACACCTTC; CDR3: CAISESPLGREANYGYTF
J: TRBJ2-7; V: TRBV14; D: .; size: .; DNA: TGTGCCAGCAGCCTCATTTGGGGCAGTCGCGAGCAGTACTTC; CDR3: CASSLIWGSREQYF
J: TRBJ2-1; V: TRBV4-1; D: TRBD2; size: .; DNA: TGCGCCAGCAGCCTAAAGGGGACTAGCGGTCATGAGCAGTTCTTC; CDR3: CASSLKGTSGHEQFF
J: TRBJ2-1; V: TRBV9; D: .; size: few; DNA: TGTGCCAGCAGCGTAAGCCACGCCCGGGGGAATGAGCAGTTCTTC; CDR3: CASSVSHARGNEQFF
J: TRBJ2-2; V: TRBV5-1; D: TRBD1; size: .; DNA: TGCGCCAGCAGCTTTTTCGGGACAGGGTTTTCGGGGGAGCTGTTTTTT; CDR3: CASSFFGTGFSGELFF
J: TRBJ2-1; V: TRBV5-1; D: TRBD2; size: .; DNA: TGCGCCAGCAGCTTACTAGCGGGGAGCTCCTACAATGAGCAGTTCTTC; CDR3: CASSLLAGSSYNEQFF
J: TRBJ2-1; V: TRBV11-2; D: TRBD1; size: .; DNA: TGTGCCAGCACACCTACGGGACAGGGGGCCGGTGAGCAGTTCTTC; CDR3: CASTPTGQGAGEQFF
J: TRBJ2-7; V: TRBV7-2; D: .; size: .; DNA: TGTGCCAGCAGCTTAGCGGAACACGAGCAGTACTTC; CDR3: CASSLAEHEQYF
J: TRBJ1-1; V: TRBV6-4; D: .; size: few; DNA: TGTGCCAGCAGTGGGAGATGTGAATTCATGAACACTGAAGCTTTCTTT; CDR3: CASSGRCEFMNTEAFF
J: TRBJ2-7; V: TRBV13; D: .; size: few; DNA: TGTGCCAGCAGCTCCGAGACGGGCGCAGCCTACGAGCAGTACTTC; CDR3: CASSSETGAAYEQYF
J: TRBJ1-3; V: TRBV9; D: .; size: .; DNA: TGTGCCAGCAGCGCTTCCTCGTTCTTGGGAAACACCATATATTTT; CDR3: CASSASSFLGNTIYF
J: TRBJ2-1; V: TRBV7-2; D: TRBD2; size: .; DNA: TGTGCCAGCAGCCCCAGGACTAGCGGGACTTCCAATGAGCAGTTCTTC; CDR3: CASSPRTSGTSNEQFF
J: TRBJ2-7; V: TRBV7-9; D: TRBD1; size: .; DNA: TGTGCCAGCAGCGTTAGGGGGCCTGGCGGCGAGCAGTACTTC; CDR3: CASSVRGPGGEQYF